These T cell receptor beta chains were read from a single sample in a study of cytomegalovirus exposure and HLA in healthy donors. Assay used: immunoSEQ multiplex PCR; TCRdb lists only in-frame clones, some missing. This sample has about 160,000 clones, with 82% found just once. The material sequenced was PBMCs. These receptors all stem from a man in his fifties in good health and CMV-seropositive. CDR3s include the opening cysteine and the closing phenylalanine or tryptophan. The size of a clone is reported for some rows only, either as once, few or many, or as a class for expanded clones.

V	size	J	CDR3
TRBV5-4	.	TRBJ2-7	CASTAGLAEFYEQYF
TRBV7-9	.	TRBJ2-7	CASSTWTATYEQYF
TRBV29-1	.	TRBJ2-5	CSGQGLAGGEETQYF
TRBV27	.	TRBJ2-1	CASSFGRVEYEQFF
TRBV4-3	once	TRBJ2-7	CASSQVPGFEQYF
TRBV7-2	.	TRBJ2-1	CASSLAGSGWNEQFF
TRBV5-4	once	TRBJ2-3	CASSLGQGPDTQYF
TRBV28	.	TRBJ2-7	CASSFGQGVDEQYF
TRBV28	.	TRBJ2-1	CAGGSGGGEQFF
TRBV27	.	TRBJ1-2	CASSLGRATNYGYTF
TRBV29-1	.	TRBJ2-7	CSVEDPRGQATYEQYF
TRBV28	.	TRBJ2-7	CASSLPTGVYREQYF
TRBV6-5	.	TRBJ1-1	CASSKERATEAFF
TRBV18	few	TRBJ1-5	CASSPTGGSNQPQHF
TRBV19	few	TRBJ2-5	CASSTQTEGTQYF
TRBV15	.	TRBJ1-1	CATTGANTEAFF
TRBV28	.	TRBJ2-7	CASSFVYEQYF
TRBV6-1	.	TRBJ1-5	CASSEPYPGQGNQPQHF
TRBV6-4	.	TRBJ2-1	CASSQTSGAYNEQFF
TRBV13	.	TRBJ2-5	CASSPGGSETQYF
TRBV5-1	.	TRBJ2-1	CASTPAVLAYNEQFF
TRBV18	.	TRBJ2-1	CASSTGHNEQFF
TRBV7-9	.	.	CASSLNFGGGEQYF
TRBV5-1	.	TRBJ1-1	CASSSRQGGNTEAFF
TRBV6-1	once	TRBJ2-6	CASRPGSGANVLTF
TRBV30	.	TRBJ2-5	CAWKPGGLETQYF
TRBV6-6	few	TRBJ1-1	CASSPRGQGDTEAFF
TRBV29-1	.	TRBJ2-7	CSARATGAYEQYF
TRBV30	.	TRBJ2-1	CAWASGSFPFF
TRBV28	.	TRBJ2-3	CASSLPASGSTDTQYF
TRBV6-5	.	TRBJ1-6	CASRASGTVYSPLHF
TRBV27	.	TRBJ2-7	CASSSDNSYEQYF
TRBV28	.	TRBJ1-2	CASSPLQGRLVYGYTF